This record concerns one TCR beta chain sequence. The data were taken from a study of patients and donors after allogeneic stem cell transplantation. This CDR3 comprises 14 residues. Trimming pared 1 base from V and 0 bases from J, leaving 7 bases between. The germline CDR1 and CDR2 sequences are SSHAT and FNYEAQ (reference sequence). TCRdb reanalysed the RT-PCR reads using MiXCR and keeps one entry per CDR3 protein. The sample yields over 65,000 distinct CDR3 sequences, about 30% seen once. Input material: blood, either unsorted or a sorted T cell fraction (not recorded which). The TCR comes from a human donor who was either an allogeneic HSCT recipient or a stem cell or donor lymphocyte infusion donor (not recorded which). It is not recorded whose cells these are; they may come from a transplant donor. J is TRBJ2-7 and V is TRBV7-7; a weak D match, TRBD2 (6 bases). The CDR3 region has the DNA TGTGCCAGCAGCTTAGACGGGAGCTCCTACGAGCAGTACTTC. Protein sequence: CASSLDGSSYEQYF.